Detailed here is one T cell receptor (beta chain). No cognate antigen has been identified for it. One base away there is no much larger clone; base qualities are not given. The sample belongs to a study of patients and donors after allogeneic stem cell transplantation (dated by TCRdb to about 2020). Taken from the germline V gene, the CDR1 and CDR2 loops are KGHSH and LQKENI. Reading from cysteine to phenylalanine, the CDR3 counts 13 amino acids. Only CDR3 DNA is held: 39 bases, read in frame from base 1. Between the V and J ends, shortened by 3 bases and 5 bases respectively, the junction contains 10 bases. Library prep was done by RT-PCR. The sequencing machine was a NextSeq 550. Using fastp at Q25 and MiXCR, TCRdb reprocessed the public reads and kept productive beta chains. When rows share a CDR3 protein, they turn into one entry using the most common DNA and genes. The sample table records a few hundred thousand distinct CDR3 sequences; about 38% of these occur just once. The top ten clones comprise 11% of the sample.

The source is a human donor who was either an allogeneic HSCT recipient or a stem cell or donor lymphocyte infusion donor (not recorded which). It is not recorded whose cells these are; they may come from a transplant donor. The chain is made from TRBV18 and TRBJ1-2; the D gene cannot be resolved reliably. Sequenced material: blood, either unsorted or a sorted T cell fraction (not recorded which). The DNA is TGTGCCAGCTCACCTGGGGAGTCATATGGCTACACCTTC. Its protein is CASSPGESYGYTF. The entire variable domain, with the stretches around the CDR3 drawn from the reference TRBV18 and TRBJ1-2 proteins, is NAGVMQNPRHLVRRRGQEARLRCSPMKGHSHVYWYRQLPEEGLKFMVYLQKENIIDESGMPKERFSAEFPKEGPSILRIQQVVRGDSAAYFCASSPGESYGYTFGSGTRLTVV.